A selection of T cell receptor beta chains follows, all from one sample in a study of Graves' ophthalmopathy and Graves' hyperthyroidism. From the multiplex PCR reads, TCRdb called clonotypes with MiXCR, one entry per CDR3 protein. Among more than 1,000,000 distinct CDR3 sequences listed, about 40% were seen once. Sequenced: peripheral blood or thyroid tissue (not recorded which). These receptors were obtained from an adult man with Graves' hyperthyroidism. Both conserved end residues are part of each CDR3. D genes are given only for firm matches. Part of the rows lack a size; the others show once, few, many or a class for expanded clones.

clone_size,d_call,v_call,j_call,cdr3_aa,cdr3_nt
few,-,TRBV4-3,TRBJ2-2,CASSQDLVRRGSTGELFF,TGCGCCAGCAGCCAAGATCTGGTCAGGCGGGGTAGCACCGGGGAGCTGTTTTTT
once,TRBD2,TRBV20-1,TRBJ2-7,CSSPTGTSSEQYF,TGCAGTTCGCCAACAGGGACTAGCTCTGAGCAGTACTTC
few,TRBD1,TRBV12-3/TRBV12-4,TRBJ2-7,CASSLSTGVVYF,TGTGCCAGCAGTTTATCGACAGGGGTCGTCTACTTC
-,TRBD1,TRBV5-1,TRBJ1-5,CASSLGPIDRARFNQPQHF,TGCGCCAGCAGCTTGGGTCCGATAGACAGGGCCAGATTCAATCAGCCCCAGCATTTT
many,-,TRBV7-9,TRBJ1-6,CASSLDAGGNSPLHF,TGTGCCAGCAGCTTGGATGCCGGGGGGAATTCACCCCTCCACTTT
many,-,TRBV25-1,TRBJ1-2,CASSYQGSYGYTF,TGTGCCAGCAGTTATCAGGGTTCCTATGGCTACACCTTC
-,-,TRBV9,TRBJ2-7,CTSSGSGGHHEQYF,TGTACCAGCAGCGGCTCCGGGGGGCACCACGAGCAGTACTTC
-,TRBD2,TRBV2,TRBJ2-3,CASSEGGSGTDTQYF,TGTGCCAGCAGTGAAGGCGGGAGTGGGACAGATACGCAGTATTTT
-,-,TRBV11-1,TRBJ1-1,CASSLPWLNTEAFF,TGTGCCAGCAGCTTACCATGGTTAAACACTGAAGCTTTCTTT
-,-,TRBV10-3,TRBJ2-2,CAISDWTGNGELFF,TGTGCCATCAGTGATTGGACTGGGAACGGGGAGCTGTTTTTT
-,-,TRBV5-5,TRBJ2-7,CASSPSWTVRMIGSYEQYF,TGTGCCAGCAGCCCTTCGTGGACGGTCCGAATGATTGGGTCCTACGAGCAGTACTTC
-,-,TRBV7-3,TRBJ1-1,CASSLEAGVTEAFF,TGTGCCAGCAGCTTAGAGGCCGGGGTCACTGAAGCTTTCTTT
few,-,TRBV2,TRBJ2-7,CASNDGLAPITNEQYF,TGTGCCAGCAATGACGGTCTAGCGCCGATAACTAACGAGCAGTACTTC
many,-,TRBV12-3/TRBV12-4,TRBJ1-4,CASSLAASGKLFF,TGTGCCAGCAGTTTGGCCGCCAGCGGAAAACTGTTTTTT
few,-,TRBV5-5,TRBJ2-7,CASSLEWAGESYEQYF,TGTGCCAGCAGCCTGGAGTGGGCAGGGGAGTCCTACGAGCAGTACTTC
-,TRBD2,TRBV4-3,TRBJ2-2,CASSQVQGLAGDVGGLFF,TGCGCCAGCAGCCAAGTGCAGGGACTAGCGGGGGATGTCGGGGGGCTGTTTTTT
many,-,TRBV2,TRBJ1-5,CASSGASQISNQPQHF,TGTGCCAGCAGTGGTGCGTCGCAGATTAGCAATCAGCCCCAGCATTTT
many,TRBD2,TRBV7-8,TRBJ2-5,CASTRIGGSGETQYF,TGTGCCAGCACCCGAATCGGCGGGAGCGGGGAGACCCAGTACTTC
few,-,TRBV11-2,TRBJ2-7,CASSHLGEQYF,TGTGCCAGCAGCCACCTGGGGGAGCAGTACTTC
few,-,TRBV25-1,TRBJ2-7,CASIDYRYEQYF,TGTGCCAGCATAGACTACCGCTACGAGCAGTACTTC
-,-,TRBV10-3,TRBJ2-7,CAISDGGKIFDKDEQYF,TGTGCCATCAGTGACGGAGGGAAAATATTTGACAAGGACGAGCAGTACTTC
-,TRBD1,TRBV11-2,TRBJ1-6,CASSPDRGYNSPLHF,TGTGCCAGCAGCCCCGACAGGGGCTATAATTCACCCCTCCACTTT
many,-,TRBV7-2,TRBJ1-2,CASSLELSYGYTF,TGTGCCAGCAGCTTGGAGTTAAGTTATGGCTACACCTTC
many,-,TRBV25-1,TRBJ1-6,CASSELTWYNSPLHF,TGTGCCAGCAGTGAACTTACGTGGTATAATTCACCCCTCCACTTT
few,TRBD1,TRBV6-5,TRBJ1-6,CASSLPQGERGSPLHF,TGTGCCAGCTCCCTACCCCAGGGGGAGAGGGGTTCACCCCTCCACTTT
-,-,TRBV7-3,TRBJ2-7,CASSLSAASYEQYF,TGTGCCAGCAGCTTAAGTGCGGCGAGTTACGAGCAGTACTTC
-,-,TRBV19,TRBJ1-5,CASSKRPDRDGLRNQPQHF,TGTGCCAGTAGCAAAAGGCCGGATCGCGACGGGTTGAGAAATCAGCCCCAGCATTTT
many,-,TRBV7-9,TRBJ2-5,CASTQENQETQYF,TGTGCCAGCACCCAGGAGAACCAAGAGACCCAGTACTTC
-,-,TRBV25-1,TRBJ2-5,CASSELAGETQYF,TGTGCCAGCAGTGAATTAGCAGGGGAGACCCAGTACTTC
many,TRBD1,TRBV20-1,TRBJ2-7,CSASPRTGLRSSYEQYF,TGCAGTGCTAGCCCCCGGACAGGGTTGCGGAGCTCCTACGAGCAGTACTTC
many,TRBD1,TRBV6-2/TRBV6-3,TRBJ2-7,CASSYPSGTGGFYEQYF,TGTGCCAGCAGTTACCCTTCCGGGACAGGGGGGTTCTACGAGCAGTACTTC
many,-,TRBV5-1,TRBJ2-5,CASTLKETQYF,TGCGCCAGCACACTGAAAGAGACCCAGTACTTC
many,-,TRBV2,TRBJ1-1,CASSVSTEAFF,TGTGCCAGCAGTGTCTCCACTGAAGCTTTCTTT
-,TRBD1,TRBV7-9,TRBJ2-7,CASSVGPTGMGNEQYF,TGTGCCAGCAGCGTTGGCCCGACAGGGATGGGGAACGAGCAGTACTTC
many,-,TRBV15,TRBJ1-4,CATSKTGSLFF,TGTGCCACCAGCAAGACAGGATCACTGTTTTTT
once,TRBD1,TRBV29-1,TRBJ1-1,CSVDGGQGPTGAFF,TGCAGCGTTGATGGGGGACAGGGCCCGACAGGCGCTTTCTTT
-,-,TRBV15,TRBJ1-2,CATSREGRGTGDTF,TGTGCCACCAGCAGAGAAGGGAGGGGGACCGGAGACACCTTC
many,-,TRBV2,TRBJ2-2,CASSARAHTGELFF,TGTGCCAGCAGTGCCAGGGCCCACACCGGGGAGCTGTTTTTT
many,TRBD1,TRBV20-1,TRBJ1-6,CSAREGQLNSPLHF,TGCAGTGCTAGAGAGGGACAGCTTAATTCACCCCTCCACTTT
many,TRBD2,TRBV29-1,TRBJ2-7,CSVAFRAGDRYEQYF,TGCAGCGTTGCCTTTAGAGCGGGAGACCGGTACGAGCAGTACTTC
-,TRBD1,TRBV11-2,TRBJ1-6,CASSLGDRDVQPLHF,TGTGCCAGCAGCTTGGGGGACAGGGATGTTCAGCCCCTCCACTTT
-,-,TRBV25-1,TRBJ1-6,CATSVEDWLGSPLHF,TGTGCCACCAGCGTAGAGGACTGGCTGGGGTCACCCCTCCACTTT
-,-,TRBV28,TRBJ1-2,CASSRDGGYGYTF,TGTGCCAGCAGCCGGGACGGCGGCTATGGCTACACCTTC
-,-,TRBV6-2/TRBV6-3,TRBJ1-6,CASKAGWNSPLHF,TGTGCCAGCAAAGCAGGCTGGAATTCACCCCTCCACTTT
many,-,TRBV12-3/TRBV12-4,TRBJ2-5,CASSLMGAETQYF,TGTGCCAGCAGTTTAATGGGGGCTGAGACCCAGTACTTC
-,-,TRBV4-3,TRBJ1-6,CASSQGYDYNSPLHF,TGCGCCAGCAGCCAAGGCTACGATTATAATTCACCCCTCCACTTT
-,-,TRBV5-1,TRBJ1-2,CASSYGLGRAHGYTF,TGTGCCAGCAGCTACGGCCTCGGACGGGCCCATGGCTACACCTTC
-,-,TRBV30,TRBJ1-5,CAWRQQANQPQHF,TGTGCCTGGAGACAACAGGCCAATCAGCCCCAGCATTTT
-,TRBD1,TRBV6-5,TRBJ1-2,CASTFDRGTYGYTF,TGTGCCAGCACTTTTGACAGGGGCACCTATGGCTACACCTTC
-,TRBD1,TRBV6-6,TRBJ2-5,CASRRTGSQETQYF,TGTGCCAGCAGAAGGACAGGTAGCCAAGAGACCCAGTACTTC
-,TRBD1,TRBV7-6,TRBJ1-2,CASSLLGATGWGYTF,TGTGCCAGCAGCTTACTGGGGGCGACAGGGTGGGGCTACACCTTC
-,-,TRBV29-1,TRBJ2-7,CSVDRVGYGQYF,TGCAGCGTCGATAGGGTTGGGTACGGGCAGTACTTC